The 9 T cell receptor beta chains below all came from one sample that was sequenced in a study of cytomegalovirus exposure and HLA in healthy donors. PCR primers comprised 60 Vbeta and 13 Jbeta primers. Using immunoSEQ multiplex PCR, the repertoire was profiled, and TCRdb retains in-frame clones only, with some absent. This table has under 250,000 clones, 79% appearing once. The source material was PBMCs. These receptors all come from a woman aged 25 to 39 in good health and CMV-seropositive.

This sequence joins TRBV2 and TRBJ1-5, with D hard to call. The germline V gene has CDR1 SNHLY and CDR2 FYNNEI. The CDR3 is 14 residues long. V was trimmed by 2 bases and J by 1 base, leaving 6 bases between them. CDR3 region: CASSELTSNQPQHF. CDR3 nucleotide sequence: TGTGCCAGCAGTGAACTAACCAGCAATCAGCCCCAGCATTTT.

V and J are TRBV7-2 and TRBJ2-7, with 12 bases that match TRBD2. J lost 0 bases, V lost 6 bases, and 12 bases had no gene match. The CDR3 spans 18 residues. Germline lookup yields CDR1 SGHTA and CDR2 FQGNSA. The CDR3 loop reads CASRLNITSGRNSYEQYF. CDR3 sequence (DNA): TGTGCCAGCAGACTGAACATCACTAGCGGGAGGAACTCCTACGAGCAGTACTTC.

The count of this clone is one. The chain links TRBV6-1 to TRBJ2-3; D is perhaps TRBD1 (6 bases). Trimming took 6 bases from V and 4 from J, leaving 11 bases between them. CDR3 length equals 13 residues. The germline V gene has CDR1 MNHNS and CDR2 SASEGT. CDR3 region: CASRGPGADTQYF. DNA for the CDR3: TGTGCCAGCAGGGGCCCAGGGGCAGATACGCAGTATTTT.

The chain recombines TRBV19 with TRBJ1-1; D possibly corresponds to TRBD1 (6 bases). Germline CDR1 LNHDA, CDR2 SQIVND (reference sequence). V was clipped by 5 bases and J by 5 bases, with 18 bases between them. This CDR3 is 15 amino acids long. Here the CDR3 reads CASSPPSGRGTEAFF. The CDR3 nucleotides read TGTGCCAGTAGTCCTCCCTCCGGGAGGGGGACTGAAGCTTTCTTT.

The CDR3 nucleotides read TGCGCCAGCAGCCAGGGACATACCAGCACAGATACGCAGTATTTT. The encoded protein is CASSQGHTSTDTQYF. The V and J genes are TRBV10-2 and TRBJ2-3; D may be TRBD1 (6 bases). The germline gives CDR1 WSHSY, CDR2 SAAADI. V was clipped by 6 bases and J by 0 bases, with 13 bases between them. This CDR3 is built from 15 residues.

The chain is built from TRBV27 and TRBJ2-2, with 8 bases matching TRBD1. V dropped 8 bases and J dropped 2; count of bases not matched to a gene: 4. Germline V gene lookup returns CDR1 MNHEY and CDR2 SMNVEV (reference sequence). The CDR3 extends over 14 amino acids. CDR3 region: CASSDRGNTGELFF. CDR3 DNA: TGTGCCAGCTCCGACAGGGGTAACACCGGGGAGCTGTTTTTT.

V gene TRBV4-1 combines with J gene TRBJ2-3; perhaps TRBD1 as D (5 bases). Germline CDR1 is MGHRA and CDR2 is YSYEKL. The length of the CDR3 is 17 residues. V lost 4 bases to trimming and J lost 1 base, with 18 bases between them. The CDR3 DNA reads TGCGCCAGCAGCCCACTCTGGACACGTTCGGGCACAGATACGCAGTATTTT. It yields the protein CASSPLWTRSGTDTQYF.

DNA for the CDR3: TGTGCCAGCAGCCCCAGACTCGGACAGGGTGGGGAAAAACTGTTTTTT. Translation: CASSPRLGQGGEKLFF. The chain couples TRBV27 to TRBJ1-4, with 8 nucleotides matching TRBD1. V was pared by 6 bases and J by 8 bases, with 14 bases of the junction left unmatched. The CDR3 is 16 amino acids. Germline V gene data show CDR1 as MNHEY and CDR2 as SMNVEV (reference sequence).

The rearrangement uses TRBV9 and TRBJ2-7; 11 bases line up with TRBD2. The V segment lost 3 bases and the J segment 1 base; nucleotides outside the gene matches: 9. There are 17 residues in the CDR3. CDR1 and CDR2 (germline): SGDLS, YYNGEE. The CDR3 nucleotides are TGTGCCAGCAGCGAATCAACCGGGACTAGCGGATCCTACGAGCAGTACTTC. Protein: CASSESTGTSGSYEQYF.